The 30 T cell receptor beta chains below all came from one sample that was sequenced in a study of T cell repertoires in ileal Crohn's disease. The table came from immunoSEQ multiplex PCR; TCRdb's copy has only in-frame clones and leaves some out. The sample consists of approximately 11,000 clones, more than 60% of them appearing once. Sequencing was performed on ileal tissue. These receptors were taken from an adult with Crohn's disease.

The chain joins TRBV19 to TRBJ1-2; D is unclear. Germline CDR1 reads LNHDA; CDR2 reads SQIVND (reference sequence). V lost 5 bases, J lost 8 bases, and 12 bases lay in between. The CDR3 contains 12 residues. CDR3 residues: CASSFVLGGYTF. The CDR3, as DNA: TGTGCCAGTAGTTTCGTCCTGGGCGGCTACACCTTC.

This clone has just a few counts. The CDR3 region is CASSLDLGASGNTIYF. CDR3 sequence (DNA): TGTGCCAGCAGCTTAGACTTAGGGGCCTCTGGAAACACCATATATTTT. The chain recombines TRBV7-9 with TRBJ1-3, with D possibly matching TRBD1 (5 bases). The CDR3 is 16 residues long. Looked up from germline, CDR1 is SEHNR and CDR2 is FQNEAQ (reference sequence). V was trimmed by 1 base and J by 0 bases, leaving 10 bases between them. Complete variable domain (other parts from reference TRBV7-9 and TRBJ1-3): DTGVSQNPRHKITKRGQNVTFRCDPISEHNRLYWYRQTLGQGPEFLTYFQNEAQLEKSRLLSDRFSAERPKGSFSTLEIQRTEQGDSAMYLCASSLDLGASGNTIYFGEGSWLTVV.

The rearrangement joins TRBV4-2 to TRBJ1-1, with a weak D call TRBD1 (6 bases). The germline V and J ends were trimmed by 4 bases and 2 bases, with 14 bases remaining between them. The V gene's germline CDR1 is LGHNA and CDR2 YNFKEQ. The CDR3 runs to 15 residues. Written as DNA, the CDR3 is TGTGCCAGCAGCCTTACAGGGCCCGGAAACACTGAAGCTTTCTTT. It translates to CASSLTGPGNTEAFF.

This clone was picked up one time. The CDR3 loop reads CASSQDGVGSGDYNEQFF. The CDR3 bases are TGTGCCAGCAGCCAAGATGGGGTCGGTAGCGGGGACTACAATGAGCAGTTCTTC. V is TRBV4-2 and J is TRBJ2-1; 8 bases line up with TRBD2. With V trimmed by 0 bases and J by 3 bases, 10 bases remained unmatched. The length of the CDR3 is 18 residues. CDR1 LGHNA and CDR2 YNFKEQ come from the germline V gene.

The chain recombines TRBV11-3 with TRBJ2-7; 9 nucleotides align to TRBD1. CDR1 is SGHNT and CDR2 is YENEEA in the germline V gene. The CDR3 covers 14 residues. V gave up 3 bases and J gave up 6 bases; unmatched junction bases: 6. CDR3 sequence: CASSLGQGGGEQYF. The CDR3 coding sequence is TGTGCCAGCAGCTTGGGACAGGGAGGTGGCGAGCAGTACTTC.

This clone showed up just a few times. J is TRBJ2-7 and V is TRBV5-1; D may be TRBD2 (6 bases). The CDR3 extends over 14 amino acids. Between the trimmed V and J ends, which lost 1 base and 6 bases, there was a span of 14 bases. Germline CDR1 is SGHRS and CDR2 is YFSETQ. In nucleotides, the CDR3 is TGCGCCAGCAGCTTGACAGGAGGGTCGGGCGAGCAGTACTTC. It encodes CASSLTGGSGEQYF.

The CDR3 loop is CASKPRPGLANQETQYF. The CDR3 region has the DNA TGTGCCAGCAAACCCAGGCCGGGACTAGCAAACCAAGAGACCCAGTACTTC. This sequence joins TRBV11-1 and TRBJ2-5; 9 bases fit TRBD2. CDR3 length: 17 amino acids. V shed 7 bases, J shed 0 bases, and the junction held 12 bases outside the gene matches. CDR1 SGHAT and CDR2 FQDESV come from the germline V gene (reference sequence).

This sequence joins TRBV29-1 and TRBJ2-3; maybe TRBD2 (6 bases). Trimming removed 4 bases from V and 10 bases from J, with 24 bases in between. This CDR3 has 15 residues. CDR1 and CDR2 (germline): SQVTM, ANQGSEA. CDR3 sequence (DNA): TGCAGCGTTGGGGGCGGGGTGGAGGCGAAAGGGGCGCAGTATTTT. Its translation: CSVGGGVEAKGAQYF.

This rearrangement joins TRBV14 to TRBJ1-6, with 11 bases matching TRBD1. The CDR3 covers 15 residues. Germline lookup yields CDR1 SGHDN and CDR2 FVKESK. V lost 5 bases to trimming and J lost 7 bases; unmatched junction nucleotides: 4. CDR3 bases: TGTGCCAGCAGCAGGGACAGGGGGAACAATTCACCCCTCCACTTT. This gives the protein CASSRDRGNNSPLHF.

This clone has only a few counts. This chain joins TRBV6-5 and TRBJ2-7, with TRBD1 identical over 7 bases. Germline trimming cut 2 bases from V and 0 bases from J; bases unmatched to any gene: 7. The CDR3 contains 16 residues. Germline CDR1 and CDR2: MNHEY and SVGAGI. CDR3 residues: CASSYTTGDSSYEQYF. For the CDR3, the DNA is TGTGCCAGCAGTTACACAACAGGGGACAGCTCCTACGAGCAGTACTTC.

In regard to this clone: The junction departs from germline at one end; a sequencing error may be responsible. The chain carries TRBV5-4 and TRBJ2-7; tentative D call: TRBD1 (5 bases). Germline CDR1 is SGHNT and CDR2 is YYREEE (reference sequence). The CDR3 contains 15 residues. The CDR3 DNA is TGTGCCAGCAGCTTACCAGATAGACAGTCCTACGGGCAGTACTTC. Residues: CASSLPDRQSYGQYF.

The chain carries TRBV5-1 and TRBJ2-1; TRBD2 matches at 10 bases. V lost 0 bases to trimming and J lost 13 bases; unmatched junction nucleotides: 7. The CDR3 spans 14 residues. Germline V gene sequence: CDR1 SGHRS, CDR2 YFSETQ. CDR3 in amino acids: CASSLEASGGAQFF. The CDR3 DNA follows: TGCGCCAGCAGCTTGGAAGCCAGCGGGGGGGCTCAGTTCTTC.

This clone was detected a few times. V usage is TRBV7-8 and J usage is TRBJ2-2; 7 bases are a match to TRBD2. Germline V gives CDR1 SGHVS, CDR2 FQNEAQ. Unmatched junction bases numbered 4, after V lost 1 base and J lost 2 bases. CDR3 length equals 16 residues. The CDR3 spells CASSLEGGGNTGELFF. DNA of the CDR3: TGTGCCAGCAGCTTAGAAGGCGGGGGAAACACCGGGGAGCTGTTTTTT.

The rearrangement links TRBV13 to TRBJ2-1; unclear D gene. From germline, CDR1 is PRHDT and CDR2 FYEKMQ (reference sequence). This CDR3 is built from 16 residues. Trimming cost V 7 bases and J 3 bases, with 19 bases left between them. The CDR3 protein is CASTPRWRVGYNEQFF. The DNA of the CDR3 is TGTGCCAGCACCCCAAGGTGGAGAGTAGGCTACAATGAGCAGTTCTTC.

The sample holds one count of this clone. This chain uses TRBV2 with TRBJ2-1, with TRBD2 identical over 9 bases. The ends lost 8 bases at V and 0 bases at J; junction bases unmatched: 5. CDR3 length: 15 residues. Germline CDR1 is SNHLY and CDR2 is FYNNEI. CDR3 coding DNA: TGTGCCAGCCGGCGGGGGGGAAGCTCCTACAATGAGCAGTTCTTC. Translation: CASRRGGSSYNEQFF. The whole variable domain, filled in from reference TRBV2 and TRBJ2-1, reads EPEVTQTPSHQVTQMGQEVILRCVPISNHLYFYWYRQILGQKVEFLVSFYNNEISEKSEIFDDQFSVERPDGSNFTLKIRSTKLEDSAMYFCASRRGGSSYNEQFFGPGTRLTVL.

CDR3 residues: CASSVNNSPLHF. The CDR3 DNA is TGCGCCAGCAGCGTCAATAATTCACCCCTCCACTTT. The chain has TRBV5-1 and TRBJ1-6; D gene uncertain. Germline V CDR1 and CDR2: SGHRS, YFSETQ. V dropped 4 bases and J dropped 5 bases, with 4 bases sitting between them. This CDR3 has 12 amino acids.

This CDR3 is CAWSGAFLAFF. As DNA, the CDR3 is TGTGCCTGGAGTGGGGCTTTTCTGGCTTTCTTT. The chain employs TRBV30 and TRBJ1-1; D is ambiguous. The V gene's germline CDR1 is GTSNPN and CDR2 SVGIG (reference sequence). V was trimmed by 1 base and J by 11 bases, leaving 11 bases between them. The CDR3 totals 11 residues.

The chain combines TRBV5-6 with TRBJ2-5; the D is unclear. The assigned J gene may be wrong: the sequence end matches TRBJ2-7 better. The CDR3 has 12 residues. CDR1 SGHDT and CDR2 YYEEEE come from the germline V gene. In DNA, the CDR3 is TGTGCCAGCAGCTTGGACTACTACGAGCAGTACTTC. Translated: CASSLDYYEQYF.

This rearrangement joins TRBV7-3 to TRBJ1-4; the D gene is possibly TRBD1 (5 bases). Germline CDR1 and CDR2: SGHTA and FQGTGA. This CDR3 is built from 18 residues. V was clipped by 5 bases and J by 7 bases, with 26 bases between them. Here the CDR3 DNA reads TGTGCCAGCAGCGCACCTCTGGGCCCAGGGAAAGATACTGAAAAACTGTTTTTT. Its translation: CASSAPLGPGKDTEKLFF.

This clone was seen more than once but under ten times. V gene TRBV29-1 combines with J gene TRBJ1-1; 7 bases line up with TRBD1. The CDR3 is made up of 12 amino acids. Germline CDR1 reads SQVTM; CDR2 reads ANQGSEA. V trimming: 5 bases; J trimming: 2 bases; junction bases outside the gene matches: 2. The CDR3 is CSVNRGNTEAFF. The CDR3, as DNA: TGCAGCGTTAACAGGGGTAACACTGAAGCTTTCTTT.

The chain recombines TRBV5-5 with TRBJ1-1; D remains ambiguous. Per germline, CDR1 SGHKS and CDR2 YYEKEE (reference sequence). The CDR3 length is 13 residues. V lost 0 bases and J lost 5, with 8 bases in between. The CDR3 sequence is CASSLAAATEAFF. In DNA, the CDR3 is TGTGCCAGCAGCTTGGCTGCGGCGACTGAAGCTTTCTTT.

This clone has just one count. The V gene is TRBV6-6, the J gene TRBJ2-7; possibly TRBD2 for D (7 bases). This CDR3 is 15 amino acids long. The V end was cut by 6 bases, the J end by 6 bases, with 21 bases between. Germline V gene data show CDR1 as MNHNY and CDR2 as SVGAGI (reference sequence). In nucleotides, the CDR3 is TGTGCCAGCAGCGGATCTAGGGGGGGATCCGCCGAGCAGTACTTC. Protein sequence: CASSGSRGGSAEQYF.

J is TRBJ1-5 and V is TRBV6-4, with no clear D. Trimming shortened V by 2 bases and J by 5 bases, and 7 bases separated the two germline ends. The CDR3 extends over 13 amino acids. Per germline, CDR1 MRHNA and CDR2 SNTAGT. For the CDR3, the DNA is TGTGCCAGCAGTGACCCAAAATATCAGCCCCAGCATTTT. Its translation is CASSDPKYQPQHF.

The table lists this clone with a few counts. The chain carries TRBV5-4 and TRBJ1-4; 7 bases fit TRBD1. The V and J ends lost 3 bases and 6 bases, in that order; junction bases with no gene match: 11. The CDR3 has 16 residues. The V gene's germline CDR1 is SGHNT and CDR2 YYREEE (reference sequence). The CDR3 sequence is CASSSDEGAVYEKLFF. DNA of the CDR3: TGTGCCAGCAGCTCCGACGAGGGGGCAGTTTATGAAAAACTGTTTTTT.

The chain recombines TRBV7-3 with TRBJ2-2, with unresolved D. CDR1 is SGHTA and CDR2 is FQGTGA in the germline V gene. The V gene lost 4 bases and the J gene lost 11 bases, with 14 bases spanning the gap. The CDR3 length is 13 residues. The CDR3 loop is CASSYDSPSELFF. For the CDR3, the DNA is TGTGCCAGCAGCTACGACTCCCCCTCAGAGCTGTTTTTT.

This clone was detected a few times. The CDR3: CASSRADLGQGAAYEQYF. The CDR3 DNA reads TGCGCCAGCAGCCGCGCAGACCTCGGACAGGGGGCGGCCTACGAGCAGTACTTC. The J gene is TRBJ2-7, the V gene TRBV4-3, with 11 bases that match TRBD1. Germline CDR1 reads LGHNA; CDR2 reads YSLEER. This CDR3 is 18 amino acids long. V lost 4 bases, J lost 2 bases, and 13 bases stayed unmatched.

V gene TRBV9 combines with J gene TRBJ2-1, with unresolved D. CDR3 length equals 12 residues. V was pared by 2 bases and J by 6 bases, with 6 bases between. CDR1 and CDR2 from the germline V gene are SGDLS and YYNGEE. CDR3 coding DNA: TGTGCCAGCAGCGTCTTCGGCAATGAGCAGTTCTTC. Translating it yields CASSVFGNEQFF. The full variable domain, its missing parts supplied by reference TRBV9 and TRBJ2-1, is DSGVTQTPKHLITATGQRVTLRCSPRSGDLSVYWYQQSLDQGLQFLIQYYNGEERAKGNILERFSAQQFPDLHSELNLSSLELGDSALYFCASSVFGNEQFFGPGTRLTVL.

This sequence joins TRBV19 and TRBJ2-1; the D gene is possibly TRBD2 (6 bases). Germline CDR1 and CDR2: LNHDA and SQIVND (reference sequence). The CDR3 is made up of 16 amino acids. V was cut by 2 bases and J by 4 bases, with 15 bases left in between. CDR3 DNA: TGTGCCAGTAGTATATCGGCCGGGGGATCTTACAATGAGCAGTTCTTC. Protein product: CASSISAGGSYNEQFF.

This clone was observed a single time. The chain recombines TRBV7-2 with TRBJ2-4; TRBD1 matches 10 bases. Trimming took 5 bases from V and 6 from J; bases not matched to a gene: 7. This CDR3 comprises 15 residues. Germline V gene lookup returns CDR1 SGHTA and CDR2 FQGNSA. CDR3: CASSPRTGGGNIQYF. Here the CDR3 DNA reads TGTGCCAGCAGCCCGCGGACAGGGGGAGGAAACATTCAGTACTTC. The variable domain in full, with the rest retrieved from reference TRBV7-2 and TRBJ2-4, is GAGVSQSPSNKVTEKGKDVELRCDPISGHTALYWYRQSLGQGLEFLIYFQGNSAPDKSGLPSDRFSAERTGGSVSTLTIQRTQQEDSAVYLCASSPRTGGGNIQYFGAGTRLSVL.

The rearrangement joins TRBV11-2 to TRBJ2-5; D not resolved. The CDR3 consists of 14 residues. Deletions cut 0 bases from V and 5 bases from J, with 10 bases between. Germline CDR1 and CDR2: SGHAT and FQNNGV. Written as DNA, the CDR3 is TGTGCCAGCAGCTTAGAGTCCCCTACGGAGACCCAGTACTTC. Its translation is CASSLESPTETQYF.